The 3 T cell receptor beta chains in this list originate from one sample, sequenced in a study of OX40 agonist ivuxolimab in advanced cancers. Assay used: immunoSEQ multiplex PCR; TCRdb lists only in-frame clones, some missing. The data hold about 70,000 clones, with roughly 86% observed a single time. Sequenced here: CD4+ or CD8+ T cells sorted from blood, sampled in a trial of the OX40 agonist ivuxolimab. The receptors shown here come from an adult with an advanced solid tumor such as melanoma, head and neck, liver or kidney cancer.

This clone occurred a few times. The V gene is TRBV11-2, the J gene TRBJ2-3, with TRBD2 matching over 7 bases. Trimming took 8 bases from V and 5 from J; bases not matched to a gene: 10. There are 14 residues in the CDR3. The germline V gene encodes CDR1 SGHAT and CDR2 FQNNGV. The CDR3 nucleotides read TGTGCCAGCTCACTAGCGAGAGCGGGAGATACGCAGTATTTT. This translates into CASSLARAGDTQYF.

This chain uses TRBV27 with TRBJ2-5, with 9 bases matching TRBD1. CDR1 is MNHEY and CDR2 is SMNVEV in the germline V gene (reference sequence). The CDR3 runs 15 residues. The ends lost 1 base at V and 3 bases at J; junction bases unmatched: 3. CDR3 region: CASSLFGDREETQYF. The CDR3 nucleotides read TGTGCCAGCAGTTTATTCGGGGACAGGGAAGAGACCCAGTACTTC.

The chain has TRBV6-5 and TRBJ2-1; D remains unclear. Looked up from germline, CDR1 is MNHEY and CDR2 is SVGAGI. The CDR3 consists of 14 residues. Trimming stripped 6 bases from V and 2 bases from J, with 11 bases between. The CDR3 here is CASSLSETYNEQFF. Here the CDR3 DNA reads TGTGCCAGCAGCCTCTCGGAAACCTACAATGAGCAGTTCTTC.